The source of this T cell receptor beta chain is a study of shared clonotypes between healthy human individuals. Study context: CD4 naive cells filled three plates per donor, CD4 memory three, CD8 naive two and CD8 memory one.

The germline gives CDR1 SEHNR, CDR2 FQNEAQ (reference sequence). Losses at the gene ends were 3 bases for V and 8 bases for J; bases not matched to a gene: 2. The CDR3 length is 12 residues. CD8 cells regarded as naive lacked CD45RO, were positively chosen for CCR7, and omitted terminally differentiated effector memory CD45RA+ cells. Study-level findings and limits: Non-shared clonotypes had lower generation probabilities than clonotypes shared by all four sorted-subset donors.

The method was immunoSEQ multiplex PCR; TCRdb's version includes in-frame clones alone and lacks a portion of them. Here the sample spans about 2,200,000 clones, roughly 91% being singletons. Concerning this clone: The antigen remains unidentified.

Sequenced input: naive CD8+ T cells from PBMCs. This receptor was identified in a young man in good health. Some clones in this sample may be carry-over from other donors' samples. V usage is TRBV7-9 and J usage is TRBJ1-1; 8 bases fit TRBD1. CDR3: CASSFGDREAFF. In DNA, the CDR3 is TGTGCCAGCAGCTTTGGGGACAGGGAAGCTTTCTTT.